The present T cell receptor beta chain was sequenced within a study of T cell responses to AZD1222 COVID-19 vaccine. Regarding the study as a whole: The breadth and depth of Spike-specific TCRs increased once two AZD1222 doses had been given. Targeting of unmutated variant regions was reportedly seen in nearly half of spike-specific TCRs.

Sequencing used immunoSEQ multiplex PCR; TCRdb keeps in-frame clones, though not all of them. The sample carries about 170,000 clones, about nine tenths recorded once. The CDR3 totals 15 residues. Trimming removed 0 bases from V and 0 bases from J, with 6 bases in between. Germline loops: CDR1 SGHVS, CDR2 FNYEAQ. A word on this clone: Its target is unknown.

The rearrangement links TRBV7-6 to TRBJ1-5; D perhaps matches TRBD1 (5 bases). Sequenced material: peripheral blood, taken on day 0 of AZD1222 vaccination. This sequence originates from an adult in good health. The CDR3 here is CASSLAQGSNQPQHF. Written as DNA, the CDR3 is TGTGCCAGCAGCTTAGCGCAGGGTAGCAATCAGCCCCAGCATTTT. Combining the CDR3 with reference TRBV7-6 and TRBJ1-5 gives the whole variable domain GAGVSQSPRYKVTKRGQDVALRCDPISGHVSLYWYRQALGQGPEFLTYFNYEAQQDKSGLPNDRFSAERPEGSISTLTIQRTEQRDSAMYRCASSLAQGSNQPQHFGDGTRLSIL.